The T cell receptor beta chain under discussion was sequenced for a study of blood T cell repertoires in COVID-19. Researchers sorted participants into cohorts using their self-reported clinical history. Per the original data handling: Researchers report that nucleated cell counts were estimated from reference gene primer amplification. Profiling relied on immunoSEQ multiplex PCR, and the TCRdb table lists in-frame clones only, not all of them. V and J calls and clone size come straight from that table; D and trimming were deduced from the DNA. The sample lists some 200,000 clones; roughly 90% were seen once. The V and J ends lost 6 bases and 1 base respectively, with 14 bases between them. The length of the CDR3 is 15 residues. Looked up from germline, CDR1 is LGHNT and CDR2 is FRNRAP.

J is TRBJ2-3 and V is TRBV12-5; perhaps TRBD1 as D (6 bases). Sequenced: PBMCs or T cells enriched from blood (not recorded which). This clonotype originated in a woman under 30 who had recovered from COVID-19. This CDR3 is CASGLDRPGTDTQYF. The CDR3 coding sequence is TGTGCTAGTGGGCTCGACAGGCCCGGCACAGATACGCAGTATTTT. The complete variable domain, with remaining parts taken from reference TRBV12-5 and TRBJ2-3, reads DARVTQTPRHKVTEMGQEVTMRCQPILGHNTVFWYRQTMMQGLELLAYFRNRAPLDDSGMPKDRFSAEMPDATLATLKIQPSEPRDSAVYFCASGLDRPGTDTQYFGPGTRLTVL.